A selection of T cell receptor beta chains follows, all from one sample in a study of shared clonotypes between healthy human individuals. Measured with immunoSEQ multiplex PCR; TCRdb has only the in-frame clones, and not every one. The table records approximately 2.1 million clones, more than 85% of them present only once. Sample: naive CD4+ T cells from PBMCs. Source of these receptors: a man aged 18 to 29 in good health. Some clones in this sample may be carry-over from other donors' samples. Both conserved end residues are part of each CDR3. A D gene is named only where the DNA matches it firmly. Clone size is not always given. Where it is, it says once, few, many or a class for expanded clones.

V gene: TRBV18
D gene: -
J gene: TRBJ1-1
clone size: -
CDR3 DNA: TGTGCCAGCTCCCCTTCTGGACAGAACACTGCTTTCTTT
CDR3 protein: CASSPSGQNTAFF

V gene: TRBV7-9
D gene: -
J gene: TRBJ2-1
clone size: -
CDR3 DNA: TGTGCCAGCAGTTTTGAGTCCTACAATGAGCAGTTCTTC
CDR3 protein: CASSFESYNEQFF

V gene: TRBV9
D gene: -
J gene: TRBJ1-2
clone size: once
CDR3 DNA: TGTGCCAGCAGCGCCCGGGGGACCCTAGACTATGGCTACACCTTC
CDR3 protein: CASSARGTLDYGYTF

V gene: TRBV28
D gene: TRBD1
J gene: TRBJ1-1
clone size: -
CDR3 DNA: TGTGCCAGCAGTCCAGGGGGTTCAGTGGACACTGAAGCTTTCTTT
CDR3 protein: CASSPGGSVDTEAFF

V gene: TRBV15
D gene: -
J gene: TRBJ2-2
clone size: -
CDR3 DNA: TGTGCCATTGGGCCCCACACCGGGGAGCTGTTTTTT
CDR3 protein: CAIGPHTGELFF

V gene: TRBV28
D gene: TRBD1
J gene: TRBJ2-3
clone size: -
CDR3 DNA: TGTGCCAGCAGGAGGACAGGGATCAGCACAGATACGCAGTATTTT
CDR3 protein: CASRRTGISTDTQYF

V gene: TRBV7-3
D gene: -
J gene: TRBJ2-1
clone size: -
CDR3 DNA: TGTGCCAGCAGCTTAGGCGGGACTTGGGAAAATGAGCAGTTCTTC
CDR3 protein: CASSLGGTWENEQFF

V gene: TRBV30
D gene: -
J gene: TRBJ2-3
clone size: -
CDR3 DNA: TGTGCCTGGAGCCGACAGAATCTAGATACGCAGTATTTT
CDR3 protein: CAWSRQNLDTQYF

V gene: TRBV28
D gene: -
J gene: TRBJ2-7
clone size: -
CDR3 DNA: TGTGCCAGCGCCGGAGGGGTCAACTACGAGCAGTACTTC
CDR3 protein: CASAGGVNYEQYF

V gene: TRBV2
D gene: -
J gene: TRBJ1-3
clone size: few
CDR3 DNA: TGTGCCAGCAGTGAAGGAGTCCGCACTGGAAACACCATATATTTT
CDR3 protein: CASSEGVRTGNTIYF

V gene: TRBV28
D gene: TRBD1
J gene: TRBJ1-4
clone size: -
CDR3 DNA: TGTGCCAGCAGTTCGTTGACAGGGTTTGCTAATGAAAAACTGTTTTTT
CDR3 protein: CASSSLTGFANEKLFF

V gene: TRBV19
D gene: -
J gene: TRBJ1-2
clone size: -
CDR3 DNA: TGTGCCAGTAGTACCCCTCAGGGGAGAGGCTATGGCTACACCTTC
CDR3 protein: CASSTPQGRGYGYTF

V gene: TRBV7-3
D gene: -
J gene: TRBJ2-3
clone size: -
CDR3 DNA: TGTGCCAGCAGCCTTAATCCAGCGGGCTTAACAGATACGCAGTATTTT
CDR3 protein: CASSLNPAGLTDTQYF

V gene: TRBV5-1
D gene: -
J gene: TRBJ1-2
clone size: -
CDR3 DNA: TGCGCCAGCAGCTTGGATCGGACAGTGGGGACTTATGGCTACACCTTC
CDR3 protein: CASSLDRTVGTYGYTF

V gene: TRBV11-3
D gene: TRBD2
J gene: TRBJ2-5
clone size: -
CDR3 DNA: TGTGCCAGCAGCCCGGGACTAGCGGGAGTTCAAGACTTC
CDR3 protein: CASSPGLAGVQDF

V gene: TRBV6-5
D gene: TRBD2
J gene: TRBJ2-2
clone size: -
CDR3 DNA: TGTGCCAGCAGTTACTCGATTTTCCGGGGGGCCGGGGAGCTGTTTTTT
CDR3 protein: CASSYSIFRGAGELFF

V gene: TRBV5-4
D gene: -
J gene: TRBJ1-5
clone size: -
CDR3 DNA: TGTGCCAGCAGCTTGGCGACAGCTAATCAGCCCCAGCATTTT
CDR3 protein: CASSLATANQPQHF

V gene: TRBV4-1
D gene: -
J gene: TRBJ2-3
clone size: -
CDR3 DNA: TGCGCCAGCAGCCAAGTAGCGGCCACAGATACGCAGTATTTT
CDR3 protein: CASSQVAATDTQYF

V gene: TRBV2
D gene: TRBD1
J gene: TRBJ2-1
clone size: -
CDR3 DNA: TGTGCCAGCAGTGCCAAAACAGGGGGCGCAGGGCTGAGCGATGAGCAGTTCTTC
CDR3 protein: CASSAKTGGAGLSDEQFF

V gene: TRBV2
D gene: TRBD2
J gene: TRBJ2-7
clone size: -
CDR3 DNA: TGTGCCACCCGGGAGGACCCCTACTCCTACGAGCAGTACTTC
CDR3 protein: CATREDPYSYEQYF

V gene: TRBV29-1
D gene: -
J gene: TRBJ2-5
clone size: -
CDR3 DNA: TGCAGCGTTGGGTGGGGACAAGAGACCCAGTACTTC
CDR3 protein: CSVGWGQETQYF

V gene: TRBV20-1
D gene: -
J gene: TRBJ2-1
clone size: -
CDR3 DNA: TGCAGTGCTAGAGCATCTGGTGAGCAGTTCTTC
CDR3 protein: CSARASGEQFF

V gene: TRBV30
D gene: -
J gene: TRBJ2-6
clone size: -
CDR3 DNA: TGTGCCTGGGGTGGGTCTGGGGCCAACGTCCTGACTTTC
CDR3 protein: CAWGGSGANVLTF

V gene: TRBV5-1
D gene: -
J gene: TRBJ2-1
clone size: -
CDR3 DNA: TGCGCCAGCAGCTTGGTCCAGGGGATCTACAATGAGCAGTTCTTC
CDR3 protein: CASSLVQGIYNEQFF

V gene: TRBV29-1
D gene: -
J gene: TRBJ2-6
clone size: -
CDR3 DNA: TGCAGCGCGTCAGGGTTCCCCTCTGGGGCCAACGTCCTGACTTTC
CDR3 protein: CSASGFPSGANVLTF

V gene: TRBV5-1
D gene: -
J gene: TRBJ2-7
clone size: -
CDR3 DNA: TGCGCCAGCAGCCCGAGGGGGGTGGGACCCGATACGGAGGAGTACTTC
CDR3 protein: CASSPRGVGPDTEEYF

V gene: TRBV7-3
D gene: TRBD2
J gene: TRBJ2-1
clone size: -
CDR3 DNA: TGTGCCAGCAGCTTATATGCTAGCGGGAACTACAATGAGCAGTTCTTC
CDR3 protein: CASSLYASGNYNEQFF

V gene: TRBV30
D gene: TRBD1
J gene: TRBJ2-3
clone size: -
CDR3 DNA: TGTGCCTGGAGTCCCGGGACAGGGAGGGGAGATACGCAGTATTTT
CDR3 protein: CAWSPGTGRGDTQYF